This TCR beta chain was recorded in a study of blood T cells in healthy people across ages. As for the study in general: Template switching retrieved approximately one barcoded beta molecule for each two T cells.

Germline V gene lookup returns CDR1 SQVTM and CDR2 ANQGSEA. The CDR3 sequence is 14 residues long. Concerning this clonotype: As yet, its antigen is unknown.

Study-level findings and limits: Strong correlation existed between TCR beta diversity and naive T cell percentage. In long-lived donors, naive CD4+ cell counts and diversity exceeded those of aged donors.

For the second PCR, which ran for about 7 to 11 cycles, a sample-barcoded 5' primer and a J-beta primer mix were used. All cDNA molecules were each tagged by a template-switch adaptor with 12 random nucleotides. TCRdb reanalysed the 5' RACE reads using MiXCR and keeps one entry per CDR3 protein. The data show 720,000 or so distinct CDR3 sequences, roughly 41% seen once. This chain uses TRBV29-1 with TRBJ2-1; 9 bases match TRBD2. The J call may be faulty, since TRBJ2-7 better matches the DNA end. This TCR was sampled from a man older than 75 in good health. The sequencing input was blood. CDR3 nucleotide sequence: TGCAGCGTCCTCGCGGGGGGGCTAGGCAATGAGCAGTACTTC. It encodes CSVLAGGLGNEQYF.